The clone carrying this TCR beta chain occurred many times. The antigen is not known. The term stable hyperthyroidism indicated an absence of ophthalmopathy within 18 months of follow-up. Enrollment excluded any patients with other autoimmune diseases, uncontrolled infections, pregnancy or lactation. Researchers took RNA transcripts and amplified TCR beta CDR3 regions from them. First-round RT-PCR relied on HTBI primers, and a second-round multiplex PCR came next. In TCRdb, the multiplex PCR reads were re-called with MiXCR into one record per CDR3 protein. The table lists about 380,000 distinct CDR3 sequences, approximately 15% of them singletons, with roughly 7% in the top ten. The sample originates from a study of Graves' ophthalmopathy and Graves' hyperthyroidism. Background on the study: There was a collection of peripheral blood at initial diagnosis, before any treatment.

Findings of the study overall: Distinction of ophthalmopathy from stable hyperthyroidism by a 13-signature model reached roughly 87% sensitivity and roughly 78% specificity.

This clonotype was obtained from a woman under 30 with stable Graves' hyperthyroidism. What was sequenced was peripheral blood.

The chain's CDR3 is CATSRGDRVHPEAFF. In DNA, the CDR3 is TGTGCCACCAGCAGAGGGGACAGGGTTCACCCTGAAGCTTTCTTT. The chain is built from TRBV15 and TRBJ1-1; 9 bases align to TRBD1. The CDR3 length is 15 residues. J gave up 6 bases and V 1 base, and 6 bases lay outside the gene matches. Germline lookup yields CDR1 LNHNV and CDR2 YYDKDF (reference sequence).